This TCR beta chain was observed in a study of naive and memory T cell subsets (dated by TCRdb to 2017 to 2019). Broadly, across the study: In the figure summarizing the skin biopsy and whole blood samples, approximately ten blood donors, 7 tuberculin skin test biopsies and 3 saline control biopsies were reported. Usually PCR2 was run as a SYBR Green qPCR and stopped at a set threshold, although low-input samples could use end-point PCR (roughly 6 cycles) instead. What the authors observed across the whole study: The potential sensitivity of the RNA-based method to TCR transcript changes with T cell activation and differentiation was acknowledged.

About this clonotype: Its antigen specificity is not known. Per-base quality was not reported, and no clone a single base away is much larger than it.

A robust, sensitive protocol for the amplification, sequencing and analysis of TCRs was described in the study, in which 3' ligation of a UMI-containing oligonucleotide to TCR cDNA was used. For whole blood analysis, 2.5 ml of peripheral blood was collected from healthy adult volunteers into Tempus tubes, and RNA was extracted following the manufacturer's instructions. Total RNA was used without cell sorting and was treated with RQ1 DNase before reverse transcription, with a target input of about 1 to 1000 ng. Skin biopsy and whole blood libraries were made to test pipeline robustness in samples where T cells form a minority population. Library construction relied on 5' RACE. The ligated cDNA was amplified in four rounds of PCR with nested alpha and beta constant region primers together with the SP2 primer. For the blood and skin samples, reverse transcription of TCR RNA was done with SuperScript IV along with alpha and beta constant region primers. Using T4 RNA ligase 1, an oligonucleotide carrying both the Illumina SP2 primer and a UMI was ligated onto the 3' end of the cDNA. To prevent hairpin formation, the 12-nucleotide UMI was made up of two random hexamers with an eight-base spacer between them. From the second PCR onward, the TCR alpha and beta chain libraries were handled separately, and dual indexing was used for multiplexing. After pooling, the indexed libraries were analyzed by capillary electrophoresis and sequenced on either an Illumina MiSeq or NextSeq. To boost base diversity and improve cluster recognition, PhiX DNA at about 4.5-8% was spiked into the libraries. In the paper's pipeline: Demultiplexor extracted UMIs from read 2, combined them with read 1 TCR sequence, and split reads by sample indices. V and J genes and V-J junctions were identified by Decombinator, and each TCR was assigned a five-part identifier that included V and J deletions. Collapsinator used UMIs to correct sequencing errors and PCR amplification heterogeneity, producing a UMI-based abundance for each TCR. Identifiers were converted to nucleotide sequence by CDR3Translator and translated to amino acids, and CDR3 regions were extracted on the basis of terminal motifs. After normalization to the amount of input RNA, the error-corrected alpha and beta TCR counts from blood and from skin were compared. TCRdb reanalyzed the raw reads on its own, using fastp at Q25 for trimming and MiXCR for clone calling, and kept in-frame beta chains. Rows merge per CDR3 protein into single entries with the most common DNA and genes. The V and J calls reflect TCRdb's pipeline rather than the authors' work. The sample table records roughly 56,000 distinct CDR3 sequences; about 7% of these occur just once. The ten biggest clones cover over 7.5% of the sample.

This receptor was identified in a male donor in good health.

The CDR3 region reads CAARGASGAGEQYF. The nucleotides read TGTGCCGCAAGGGGGGCTAGCGGTGCGGGGGAGCAGTACTTC. The V and J genes are TRBV2 and TRBJ2-7; TRBD2 could be the D gene, as 7 bases match. V and J lose 11 bases and 7 bases, and a span of 24 bases separates them. The CDR3, cysteine through phenylalanine, is 14 amino acids long. CDR3 DNA is the only sequence kept; it has 42 bases, read in frame from the first base. In the germline V gene, CDR1 corresponds to SNHLY and CDR2 to FYNNEI.